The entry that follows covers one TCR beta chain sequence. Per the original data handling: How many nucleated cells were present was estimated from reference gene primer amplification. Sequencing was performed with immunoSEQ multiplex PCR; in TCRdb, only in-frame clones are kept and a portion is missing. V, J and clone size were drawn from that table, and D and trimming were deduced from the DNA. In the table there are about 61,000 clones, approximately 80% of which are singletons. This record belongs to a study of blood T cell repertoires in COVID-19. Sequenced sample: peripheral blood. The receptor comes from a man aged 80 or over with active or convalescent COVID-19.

Here the CDR3 DNA reads TGTGCCAGCAGCTTACAGCGGGGGGCCGCAGATACGCAGTATTTT. Its protein product is CASSLQRGAADTQYF. This rearrangement joins TRBV7-2 to TRBJ2-3; the match to TRBD2 covers 9 bases. CDR1 SGHTA and CDR2 FQGNSA come from the germline V gene. V lost 2 bases, J lost 4 bases, and 4 bases stayed unmatched. CDR3 length: 15 amino acids.